The clone carrying this TCR beta chain came up many times. These data originate in a study of T cells in Graves' hyperthyroidism and ophthalmopathy. TCR beta CDR3 regions were amplified from RNA transcripts. The HTBI primer set was used in a first-round RT-PCR of the TCR CDR3. TCRdb independently ran MiXCR on the multiplex PCR reads; one entry per CDR3 protein. The data show roughly 500,000 distinct CDR3 sequences, with around 22% seen just once and roughly 10% held by the top ten. V gave up 4 bases and J gave up 0 bases; unmatched junction bases: 9. The CDR3 has 17 residues. Sequenced sample: blood. This sequence was found in a woman aged 25-40 years with Graves' ophthalmopathy. J is TRBJ1-1 and V is TRBV12-3 or TRBV12-4; 9 bases map to TRBD1. The DNA for the CDR3 is TGTGCCAGCAGTTCTTTCCACGGGACAGGGATGAACACTGAAGCTTTCTTT. Translated, it gives CASSSFHGTGMNTEAFF.